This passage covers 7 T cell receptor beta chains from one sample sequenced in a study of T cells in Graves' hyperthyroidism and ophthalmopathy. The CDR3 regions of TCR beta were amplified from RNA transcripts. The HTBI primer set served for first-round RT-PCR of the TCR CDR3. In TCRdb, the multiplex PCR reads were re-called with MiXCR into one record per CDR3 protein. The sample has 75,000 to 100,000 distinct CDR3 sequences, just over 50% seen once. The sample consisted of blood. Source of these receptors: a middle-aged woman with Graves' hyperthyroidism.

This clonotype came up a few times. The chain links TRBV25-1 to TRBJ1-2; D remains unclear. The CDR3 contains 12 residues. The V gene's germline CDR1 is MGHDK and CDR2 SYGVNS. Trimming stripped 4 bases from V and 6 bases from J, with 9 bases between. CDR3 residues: CASSASGDGYTF. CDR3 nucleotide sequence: TGTGCCAGCAGTGCTAGCGGAGATGGCTACACCTTC.

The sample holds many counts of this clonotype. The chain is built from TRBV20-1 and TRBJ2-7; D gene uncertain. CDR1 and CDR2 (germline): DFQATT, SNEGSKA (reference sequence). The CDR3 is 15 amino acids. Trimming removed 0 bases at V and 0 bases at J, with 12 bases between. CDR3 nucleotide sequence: TGCAGTGCTAGAGATCCCGCAGCTAGCTCCTACGAGCAGTACTTC. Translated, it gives CSARDPAASSYEQYF.

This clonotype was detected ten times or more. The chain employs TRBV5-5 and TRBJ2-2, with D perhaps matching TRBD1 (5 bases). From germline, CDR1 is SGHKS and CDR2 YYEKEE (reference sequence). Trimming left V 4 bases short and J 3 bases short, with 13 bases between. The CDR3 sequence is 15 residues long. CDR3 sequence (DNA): TGTGCCAGCAGCCTAGATAAGGGGTACACCGGGGAGCTGTTTTTT. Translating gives CASSLDKGYTGELFF. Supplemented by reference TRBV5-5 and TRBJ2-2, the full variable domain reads DAGVTQSPTHLIKTRGQQVTLRCSPISGHKSVSWYQQVLGQGPQFIFQYYEKEERGRGNFPDRFSARQFPNYSSELNVNALLLGDSALYLCASSLDKGYTGELFFGEGSRLTVL.

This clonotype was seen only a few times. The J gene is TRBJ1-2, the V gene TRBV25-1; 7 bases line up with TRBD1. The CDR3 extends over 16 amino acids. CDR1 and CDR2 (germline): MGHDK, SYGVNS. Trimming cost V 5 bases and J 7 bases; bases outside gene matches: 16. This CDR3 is CASSLQRQGRFVGYTF. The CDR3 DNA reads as TGTGCCAGCAGTCTACAAAGACAGGGCCGTTTTGTTGGCTACACCTTC.

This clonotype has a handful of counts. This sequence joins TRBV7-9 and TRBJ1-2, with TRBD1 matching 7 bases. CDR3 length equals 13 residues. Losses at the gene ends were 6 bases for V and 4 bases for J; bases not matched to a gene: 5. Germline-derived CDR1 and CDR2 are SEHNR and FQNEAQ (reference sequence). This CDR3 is CASSSGTAYGYTF. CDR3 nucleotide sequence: TGTGCCAGCAGTTCTGGGACAGCCTATGGCTACACCTTC.

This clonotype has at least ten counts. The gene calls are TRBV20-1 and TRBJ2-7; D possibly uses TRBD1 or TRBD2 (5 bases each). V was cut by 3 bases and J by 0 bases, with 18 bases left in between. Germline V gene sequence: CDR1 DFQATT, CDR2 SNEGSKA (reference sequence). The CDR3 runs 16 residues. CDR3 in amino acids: CSASLLGVRGSYEQYF. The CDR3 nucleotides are TGCAGTGCTAGCCTACTGGGGGTAAGAGGCTCCTACGAGCAGTACTTC.

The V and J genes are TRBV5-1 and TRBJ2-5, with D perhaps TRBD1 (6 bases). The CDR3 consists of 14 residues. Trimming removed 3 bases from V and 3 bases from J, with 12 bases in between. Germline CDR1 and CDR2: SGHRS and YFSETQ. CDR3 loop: CASSSIRDKETQYF. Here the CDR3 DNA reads TGCGCCAGCAGCTCGATCCGGGACAAAGAGACCCAGTACTTC.